Sequencing of this TCR beta chain was carried out in a study of control samples from healthy donors and cancer patients (dated by TCRdb to the early 2020s). CDR1 is given as LGHDT and CDR2 as YNNKEL, both from the germline V gene (reference sequence). From the cysteine up to the phenylalanine, the CDR3 has a length of 15 residues. Solely the CDR3 DNA is kept, with 45 bases framed from the first base. From V the trimming removes 0 bases and from J it removes 7 bases, while the gene matches leave 6 bases of the junction unaccounted for. As concerns this clone: What this receptor recognizes is not known. Per-base quality was not reported, and no clone a single base away is much larger than it.

Libraries were prepared through the immunoSEQ multiplex PCR assay. This immuneACCESS table, as held by TCRdb, lists in-frame sequences with V and J called but not all clones. Of the missing ones, under half trace to an unresolved V gene in checked studies; the others have no known cause. The sample data list under 150,000 clones, and under 90% of these were observed just once. The ten largest make up around 4.6% of the sample. The receptor's source is a man younger than 45 in good health. Sample: blood. The rearranged segments are TRBV3-1 (or the pseudogene TRBV3-2) and TRBJ1-2; the central 9 bases match TRBD1. The CDR3 corresponds to CASSQDFGQGFGYTF. The bases are TGTGCCAGCAGCCAAGATTTCGGACAGGGGTTTGGCTACACCTTC.